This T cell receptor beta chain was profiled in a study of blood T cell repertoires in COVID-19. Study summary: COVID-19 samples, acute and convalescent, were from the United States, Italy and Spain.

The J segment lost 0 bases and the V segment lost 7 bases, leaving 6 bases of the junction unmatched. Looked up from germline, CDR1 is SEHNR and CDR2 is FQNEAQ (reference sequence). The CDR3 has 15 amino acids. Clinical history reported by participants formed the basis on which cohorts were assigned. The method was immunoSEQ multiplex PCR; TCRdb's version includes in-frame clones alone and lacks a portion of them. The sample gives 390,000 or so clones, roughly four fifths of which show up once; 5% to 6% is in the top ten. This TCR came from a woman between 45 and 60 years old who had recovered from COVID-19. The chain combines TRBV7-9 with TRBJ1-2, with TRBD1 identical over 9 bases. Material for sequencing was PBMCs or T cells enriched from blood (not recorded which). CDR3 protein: CASTSGTGPNYGYTF. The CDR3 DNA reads TGTGCCAGCACCTCCGGGACAGGGCCTAACTATGGCTACACCTTC.